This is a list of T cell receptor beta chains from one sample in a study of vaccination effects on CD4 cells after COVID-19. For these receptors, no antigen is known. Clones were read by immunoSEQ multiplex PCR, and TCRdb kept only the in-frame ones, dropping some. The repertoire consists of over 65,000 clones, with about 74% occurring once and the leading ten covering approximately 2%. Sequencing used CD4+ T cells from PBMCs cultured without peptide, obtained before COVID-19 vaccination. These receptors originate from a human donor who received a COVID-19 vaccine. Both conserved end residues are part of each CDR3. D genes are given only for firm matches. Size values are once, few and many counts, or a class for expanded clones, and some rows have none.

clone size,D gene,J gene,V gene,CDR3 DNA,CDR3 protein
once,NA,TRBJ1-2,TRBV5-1,TGCGCCAGCAACCTAGGTCTTGGGCAGGGAGGCTATGGCTACACCTTC,CASNLGLGQGGYGYTF
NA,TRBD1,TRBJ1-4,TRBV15,TGTGCCACCAGCCCCCCCGGTGGACAGGGAAATGAAAAACTGTTTTTT,CATSPPGGQGNEKLFF
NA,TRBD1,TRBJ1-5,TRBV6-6,TGTGCCAGCAGGGAGACAGGGTATGAGCAGCCCCAGCATTTT,CASRETGYEQPQHF
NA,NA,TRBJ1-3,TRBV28,TGTGCCAGCAGTTTGGGGGGGGGCGGAAACACCATATATTTT,CASSLGGGGNTIYF
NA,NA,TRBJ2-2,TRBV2,TGTGCCAGCAGCTTGTGGGGGCCGAACACCGGGGAGCTGTTTTTT,CASSLWGPNTGELFF
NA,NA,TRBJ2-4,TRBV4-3,TGCGCCAGCAGCCAAGTTCAGGCCAAAAACATTCAGTACTTC,CASSQVQAKNIQYF
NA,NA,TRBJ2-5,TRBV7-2,TGTGCCAGCACCGGGAGCCAAGAGACCCAGTACTTC,CASTGSQETQYF
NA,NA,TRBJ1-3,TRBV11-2,TGTGCCAGCAGCTTGGGGGGCTCTGGAAACACCATATATTTT,CASSLGGSGNTIYF
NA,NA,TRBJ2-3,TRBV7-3,TGTGCCAGCAGCCCGGACACAGATACGCAGTATTTT,CASSPDTDTQYF
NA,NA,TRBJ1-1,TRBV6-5,TGTGCCAGCAGTTACTCGGACGTAATGAACACTGAAGCTTTCTTT,CASSYSDVMNTEAFF
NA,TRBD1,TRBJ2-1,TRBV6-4,TGTGCCAGCAGTAAGGGCTTGGGGGACAGTTACAATGAGCAGTTCTTC,CASSKGLGDSYNEQFF
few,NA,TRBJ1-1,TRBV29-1,TGCAGCGATTTTCGACCGGCCACTGAAGCTTTCTTT,CSDFRPATEAFF
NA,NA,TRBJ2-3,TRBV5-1,TGCGCCAGCAGCTTGACGAACCCCGGGGATACGCAGTATTTT,CASSLTNPGDTQYF
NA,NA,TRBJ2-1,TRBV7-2,TGTGCCAGCAGCTTAGGGGGGGCAGGGCTGGACTTTTCGGGGAATGAGCAGTTCTTC,CASSLGGAGLDFSGNEQFF
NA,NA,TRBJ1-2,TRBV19,TGTGCCAGTAGTTCACTCCAACAGGGAGATCAGGGCTACACCTTC,CASSSLQQGDQGYTF
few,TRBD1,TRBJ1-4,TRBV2,TGTGCCAGCAGTCGTACCGGGACAGAAGATGAAAAACTGTTTTTT,CASSRTGTEDEKLFF
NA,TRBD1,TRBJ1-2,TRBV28,TGTGCCAGCAGCCCGCCCGGACAGGGGTATGGCTACACCTTC,CASSPPGQGYGYTF
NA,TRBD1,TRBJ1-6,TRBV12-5,TGTGCTAGTGGTTTGATGGCTCAGGCAGGGGGCTTTTCTTCACCCCTCCACTTT,CASGLMAQAGGFSSPLHF
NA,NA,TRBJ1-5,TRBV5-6,TGTGCCAGCAGCTTGTTCCAGGGGCGGGATCAGCCCCAGCATTTT,CASSLFQGRDQPQHF
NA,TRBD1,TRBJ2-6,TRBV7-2,TGTGCCAGCAGACCGCCCGGACAGGGGGGATCTGGGGCCAACGTCCTGACTTTC,CASRPPGQGGSGANVLTF
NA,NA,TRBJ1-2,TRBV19,TGTGCCAGTAGTTGGAGGGATGGGAACTATGGCTACACCTTC,CASSWRDGNYGYTF
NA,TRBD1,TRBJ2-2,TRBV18,TGTGCCAGCTCACCCCTTGGACAGGGGATGACCGGGGAGCTGTTTTTT,CASSPLGQGMTGELFF
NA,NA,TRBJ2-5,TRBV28,TGTGCCAGCAGAGACAGCAGGGCGGGAGAGACCCAGTACTTC,CASRDSRAGETQYF
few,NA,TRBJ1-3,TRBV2,TGTGCCAGCAGTGACCCCTACTTCTCTGGAAACACCATATATTTT,CASSDPYFSGNTIYF
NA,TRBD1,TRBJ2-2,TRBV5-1,TGCGCCAGCAGCGAATGGACAGGGGTCACCGGGGAGCTGTTTTTT,CASSEWTGVTGELFF
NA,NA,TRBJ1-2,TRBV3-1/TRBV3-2,TGTGCCGTCAAGGATGGCAGAAACTATGGCTACACCTTC,CAVKDGRNYGYTF
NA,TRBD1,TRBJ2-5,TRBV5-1,TGCGCCAGCAGGACCGGGACAGGGGAAGAGACCCAGTACTTC,CASRTGTGEETQYF
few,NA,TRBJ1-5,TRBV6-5,TGTGCCAGCACGTGGGGGAGGGTAAATCAGCCCCAGCATTTT,CASTWGRVNQPQHF
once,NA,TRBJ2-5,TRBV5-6,TGTGCCAGCAGTACCCGACAGGGGAGGGGAGAGACCCAGTACTTC,CASSTRQGRGETQYF
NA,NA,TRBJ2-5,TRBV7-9,TGTGCCAGTCAGGGTGGGGCCACTTTCCGAGAGACCCAGTACTTC,CASQGGATFRETQYF
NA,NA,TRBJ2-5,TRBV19,TGTGCCAGTAGTCCGGGACGGAACCAAGAGACCCAGTACTTC,CASSPGRNQETQYF
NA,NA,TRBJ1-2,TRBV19,TGTGCCATAAATTGGGGGAACTATGGCTACACCTTC,CAINWGNYGYTF
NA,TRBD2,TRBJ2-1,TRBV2,TGTGCCAGCAGCCAGACTAGCCCGATATACAATGAGCAGTTCTTC,CASSQTSPIYNEQFF
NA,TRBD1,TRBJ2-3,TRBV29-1,TGCAGCGTAGCCGGACAGGGGTCAACAGATACGCAGTATTTT,CSVAGQGSTDTQYF
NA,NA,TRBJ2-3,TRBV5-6,TGTGCCAGCAGCGCGGCGGGTTCTCCTACAGATACGCAGTATTTT,CASSAAGSPTDTQYF
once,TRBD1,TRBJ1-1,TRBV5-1,TGCGCCAGCAGCTTGTTGGCAGGGGGGCAGAACACTGAAGCTTTCTTT,CASSLLAGGQNTEAFF
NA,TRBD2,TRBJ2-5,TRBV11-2,TGTGCCAGCAGCCCAGGCCGGACTAGCGGGGGTTTGGAGACCCAGTACTTC,CASSPGRTSGGLETQYF
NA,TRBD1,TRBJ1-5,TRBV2,TGTGCCAGCAGCTACGGGACAGTTCGCAATCAGCCCCAGCATTTT,CASSYGTVRNQPQHF
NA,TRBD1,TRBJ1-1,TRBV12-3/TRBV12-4,TGTGCCAGCAGGAGGACAGGGGAAACTGAAGCTTTCTTT,CASRRTGETEAFF
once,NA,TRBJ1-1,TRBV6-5,TGTGCCAGCAGATACACAGGTTCTATGAACACTGAAGCTTTCTTT,CASRYTGSMNTEAFF
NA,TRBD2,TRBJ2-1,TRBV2,TGTGCCAGCAGTAAAGAGCGGGGGGGAGATGAGCAGTTCTTC,CASSKERGGDEQFF
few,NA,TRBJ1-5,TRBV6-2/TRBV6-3,TGTGCCAGCAGTTACGCACTCACGGGTCAGCCCCAGCATTTT,CASSYALTGQPQHF
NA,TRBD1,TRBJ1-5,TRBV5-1,TGCGCCAGCAGCCCAGGGGGACCGGGCAATCAGCCCCAGCATTTT,CASSPGGPGNQPQHF
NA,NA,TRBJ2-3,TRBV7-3,TGTGCCAGCAGCTTAGTTCCGGGAATCACAGATACGCAGTATTTT,CASSLVPGITDTQYF
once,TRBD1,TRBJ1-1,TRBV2,TGTGCCACTATCCGGGACAGGGATTTTTGGAGTGAAGCTTTCTTT,CATIRDRDFWSEAFF
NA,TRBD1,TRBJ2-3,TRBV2,TGTGCCAGCACACCTGGGGACAGGCGGACAGATACGCAGTATTTT,CASTPGDRRTDTQYF
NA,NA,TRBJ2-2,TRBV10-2,TGCGCGTCCAGGGGCCCCCTCACCGGGGAGCTGTTTTTT,CASRGPLTGELFF
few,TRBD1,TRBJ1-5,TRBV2,TGTGCCAGCAGACCCGGGACAGGGGTGAATCAGCCCCAGCATTTT,CASRPGTGVNQPQHF
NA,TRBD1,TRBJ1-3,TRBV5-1,TGCGCCAGCAGCTTTAATCCCGGGACAGGGTCTGGAAACACCATATATTTT,CASSFNPGTGSGNTIYF
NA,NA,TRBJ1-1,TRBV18,TGTGCCAGCTCAGCAGGGGTTGACACTGAAGCTTTCTTT,CASSAGVDTEAFF
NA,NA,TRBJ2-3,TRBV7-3,TGTGCCAGCAGCTTACCGGGACCCGGCACAGATACGCAGTATTTT,CASSLPGPGTDTQYF
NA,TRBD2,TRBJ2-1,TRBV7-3,TGTGCCAGCAGCTTAACAGCGGGGGGGCGCGGTGAGCAGTTCTTC,CASSLTAGGRGEQFF
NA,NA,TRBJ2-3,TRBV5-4,TGTGCCAGCAGCTCCGCGGACGGGGGTACCCATGATACGCAGTATTTT,CASSSADGGTHDTQYF
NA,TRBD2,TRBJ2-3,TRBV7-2,TGTGCCAGCAGCTTAGAGGCGGGGGGCCGACTATCGAATACGCAGTATTTT,CASSLEAGGRLSNTQYF